This is a list of T cell receptor beta chains from one sample in a study of cytomegalovirus exposure and HLA in healthy donors. TCRdb's copy holds only in-frame clones and misses some; the assay was immunoSEQ multiplex PCR. The data show some 79,000 clones, 94% seen once. Input material: PBMCs. These receptors originate from a woman between 18 and 29 years old in good health and CMV-seropositive. CDR3s leave out the opening cysteine and the closing phenylalanine or tryptophan. Some rows mark clone size as missing; the rest say once, few, many or name a class of expanded clone.

CDR3 protein | J gene | V gene | clone size
ASSLSRGDYGYT | TRBJ1-2 | TRBV5-1 | -
ASSAARAANEKLF | TRBJ1-4 | TRBV2 | once
ASTGGRNTEAF | TRBJ1-1 | TRBV19 | -
AISGIPGQRDWNTEAF | TRBJ1-1 | TRBV10-3 | -
ASSQRQVEAF | TRBJ1-1 | TRBV19 | -
ASSMPGTLTYEQY | TRBJ2-7 | TRBV7-2 | -
ASMMRGLPNSYEQY | TRBJ2-7 | TRBV7-2 | -
AIGEAEQF | TRBJ2-1 | TRBV10-3 | -
ASSYTRADTQY | TRBJ2-3 | TRBV19 | -
ALDRVSVEQY | TRBJ2-7 | TRBV30 | -